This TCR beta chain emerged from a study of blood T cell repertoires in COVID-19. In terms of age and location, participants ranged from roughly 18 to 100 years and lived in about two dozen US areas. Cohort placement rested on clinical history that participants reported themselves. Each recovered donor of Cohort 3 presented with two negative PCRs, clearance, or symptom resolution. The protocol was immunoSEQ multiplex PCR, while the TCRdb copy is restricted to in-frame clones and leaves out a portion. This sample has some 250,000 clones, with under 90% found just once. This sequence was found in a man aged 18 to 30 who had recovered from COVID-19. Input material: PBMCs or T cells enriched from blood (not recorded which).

The CDR3 reads CASSRDRGYNEQFF. The DNA for the CDR3 is TGTGCCAGCAGTCGGGACAGGGGTTACAATGAGCAGTTCTTC. This chain joins TRBV28 and TRBJ2-1; TRBD1 matches 10 bases. CDR1 and CDR2 from the germline V gene are MDHEN and SYDVKM. The ends lost 5 bases at V and 4 bases at J; junction bases unmatched: 2. The CDR3 spans 14 residues.